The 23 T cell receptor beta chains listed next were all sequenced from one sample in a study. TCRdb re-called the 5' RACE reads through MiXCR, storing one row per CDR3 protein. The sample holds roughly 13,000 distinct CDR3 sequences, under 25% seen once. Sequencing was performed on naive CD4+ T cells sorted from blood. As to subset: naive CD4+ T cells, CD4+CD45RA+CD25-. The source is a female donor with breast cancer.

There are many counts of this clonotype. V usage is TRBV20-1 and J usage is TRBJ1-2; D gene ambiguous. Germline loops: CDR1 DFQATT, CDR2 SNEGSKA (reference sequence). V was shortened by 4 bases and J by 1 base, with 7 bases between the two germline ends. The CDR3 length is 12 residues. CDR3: CSAMEGNYGYTF. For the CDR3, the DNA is TGCAGTGCTATGGAGGGTAACTATGGCTACACCTTC.

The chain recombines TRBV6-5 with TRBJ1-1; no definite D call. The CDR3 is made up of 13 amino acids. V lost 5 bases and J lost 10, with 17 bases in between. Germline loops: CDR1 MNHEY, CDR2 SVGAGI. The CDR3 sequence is CASSNQDMPGAFF. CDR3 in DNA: TGTGCCAGCAGTAACCAAGACATGCCAGGAGCTTTCTTT.

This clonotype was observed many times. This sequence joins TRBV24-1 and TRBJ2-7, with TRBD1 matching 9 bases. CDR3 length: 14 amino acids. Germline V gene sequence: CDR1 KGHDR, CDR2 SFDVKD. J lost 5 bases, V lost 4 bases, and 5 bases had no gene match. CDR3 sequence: CATSDPGQGHEQYF. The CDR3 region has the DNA TGTGCCACCAGTGACCCGGGACAGGGCCACGAGCAGTACTTC.

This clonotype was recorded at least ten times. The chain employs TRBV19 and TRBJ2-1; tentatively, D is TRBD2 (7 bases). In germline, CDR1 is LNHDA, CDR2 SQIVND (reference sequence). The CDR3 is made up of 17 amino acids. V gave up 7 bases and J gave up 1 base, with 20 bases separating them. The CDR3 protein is CASTPRGPILSYNEQFF. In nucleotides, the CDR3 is TGTGCCAGTACCCCGCGGGGGCCAATATTATCCTACAATGAGCAGTTCTTC.

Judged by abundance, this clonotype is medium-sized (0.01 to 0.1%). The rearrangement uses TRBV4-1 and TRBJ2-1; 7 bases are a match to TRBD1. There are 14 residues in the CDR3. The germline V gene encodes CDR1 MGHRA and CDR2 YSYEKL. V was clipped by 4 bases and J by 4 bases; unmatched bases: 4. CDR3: CASSPGTDYNEQFF. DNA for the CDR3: TGCGCCAGCAGCCCCGGGACAGATTACAATGAGCAGTTCTTC.

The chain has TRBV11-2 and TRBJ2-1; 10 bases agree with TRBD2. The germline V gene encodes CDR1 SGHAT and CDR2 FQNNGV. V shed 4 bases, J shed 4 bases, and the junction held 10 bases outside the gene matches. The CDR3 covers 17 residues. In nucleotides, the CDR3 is TGTGCCAGCAGCTCGACCCCGAGCGGGGGGGCTTACAATGAGCAGTTCTTC. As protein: CASSSTPSGGAYNEQFF.

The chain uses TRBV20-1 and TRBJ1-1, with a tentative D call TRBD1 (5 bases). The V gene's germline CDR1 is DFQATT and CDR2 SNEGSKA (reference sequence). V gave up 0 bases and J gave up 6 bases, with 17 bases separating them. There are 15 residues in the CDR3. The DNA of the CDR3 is TGCAGTGCTAGAGATGGGTTTTGGGACCCCTCTGAAGCTTTCTTT. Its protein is CSARDGFWDPSEAFF.

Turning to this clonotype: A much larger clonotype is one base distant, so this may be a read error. The CDR3 here is CATGPSTDAQYF. The CDR3 DNA sequence: TGTGCCACCGGACCTAGCACAGATGCGCAGTATTTT. This chain joins TRBV15 and TRBJ2-3; perhaps TRBD2 as D (5 bases). The CDR3 is 12 amino acids. Per germline, CDR1 LNHNV and CDR2 YYDKDF (reference sequence).

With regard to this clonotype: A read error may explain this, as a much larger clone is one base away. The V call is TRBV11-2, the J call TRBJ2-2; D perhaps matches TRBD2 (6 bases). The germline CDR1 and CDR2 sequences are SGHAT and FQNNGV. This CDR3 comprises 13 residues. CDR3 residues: CASSPTNTGGLFF. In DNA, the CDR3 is TGTGCCAGCAGCCCGACGAACACCGGGGGGCTGTTTTTT. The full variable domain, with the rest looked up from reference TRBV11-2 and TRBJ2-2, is EAGVAQSPRYKIIEKRQSVAFWCNPISGHATLYWYQQILGQGPKLLIQFQNNGVVDDSQLPKDRFSAERLKGVDSTLKIQPAKLEDSAVYLCASSPTNTGGLFFGEGSRLTVL.

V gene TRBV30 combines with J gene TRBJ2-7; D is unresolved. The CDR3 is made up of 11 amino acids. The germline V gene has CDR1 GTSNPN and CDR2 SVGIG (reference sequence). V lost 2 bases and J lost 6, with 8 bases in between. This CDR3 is CAWSSGGEQYF. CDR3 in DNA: TGTGCCTGGAGTTCGGGTGGCGAGCAGTACTTC.

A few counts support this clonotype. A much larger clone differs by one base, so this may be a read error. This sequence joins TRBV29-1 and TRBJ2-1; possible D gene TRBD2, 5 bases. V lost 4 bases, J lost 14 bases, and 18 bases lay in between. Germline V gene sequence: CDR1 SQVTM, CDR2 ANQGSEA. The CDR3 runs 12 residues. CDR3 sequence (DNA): TGCAGCGTTGGTGGCATTAGGGCCGGGGAGTTCTTC. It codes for CSVGGIRAGEFF.

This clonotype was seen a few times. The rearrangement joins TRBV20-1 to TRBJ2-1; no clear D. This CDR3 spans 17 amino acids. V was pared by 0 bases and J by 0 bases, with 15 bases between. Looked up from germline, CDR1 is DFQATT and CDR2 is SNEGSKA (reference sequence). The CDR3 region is CSARDRLPNPSYNEQFF. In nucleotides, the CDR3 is TGCAGTGCTAGAGATCGGCTACCCAACCCCTCCTACAATGAGCAGTTCTTC.

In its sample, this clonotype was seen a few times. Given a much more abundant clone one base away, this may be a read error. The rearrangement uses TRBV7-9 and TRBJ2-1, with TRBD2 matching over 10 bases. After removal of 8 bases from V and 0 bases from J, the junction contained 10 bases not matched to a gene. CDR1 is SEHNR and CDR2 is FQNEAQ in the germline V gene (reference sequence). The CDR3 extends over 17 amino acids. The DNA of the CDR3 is TGTGCCAGCGGCTCCCTAATAGCGGGAGGCTCCTACAATGAGCAGTTCTTC. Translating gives CASGSLIAGGSYNEQFF.

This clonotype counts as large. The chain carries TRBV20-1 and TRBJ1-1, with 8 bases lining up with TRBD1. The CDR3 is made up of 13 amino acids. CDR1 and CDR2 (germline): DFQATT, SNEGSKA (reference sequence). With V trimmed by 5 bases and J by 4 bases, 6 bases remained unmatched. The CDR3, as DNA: TGCAGTGCTTCGACAGGGGAGGTCACTGAAGCTTTCTTT. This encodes CSASTGEVTEAFF.

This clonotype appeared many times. CDR3 nucleotides: TGTGCCAGCAGTCGCACAGGGGGTCGTAGCAATCAGCCCCAGCATTTT. This gives the protein CASSRTGGRSNQPQHF. The V and J genes are TRBV6-5 and TRBJ1-5, with 8 bases identical to TRBD1. The V and J ends lost 5 bases and 0 bases, in that order; junction bases with no gene match: 6. The CDR3 loop spans 16 amino acids. The V gene's germline CDR1 is MNHEY and CDR2 SVGAGI.

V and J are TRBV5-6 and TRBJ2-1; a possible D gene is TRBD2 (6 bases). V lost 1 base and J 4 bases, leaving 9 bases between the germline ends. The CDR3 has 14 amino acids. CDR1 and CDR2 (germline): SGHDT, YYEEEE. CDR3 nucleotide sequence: TGTGCCAGCAGCTTGACGGGAGTTTACAATGAGCAGTTCTTC. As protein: CASSLTGVYNEQFF.

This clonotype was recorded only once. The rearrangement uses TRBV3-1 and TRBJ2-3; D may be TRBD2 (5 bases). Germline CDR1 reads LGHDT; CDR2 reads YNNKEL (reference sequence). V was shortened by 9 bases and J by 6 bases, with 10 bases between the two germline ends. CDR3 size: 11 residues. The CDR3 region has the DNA TGTGCCAGTAGCGAGCAGGATACGCAGTATTTT. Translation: CASSEQDTQYF.

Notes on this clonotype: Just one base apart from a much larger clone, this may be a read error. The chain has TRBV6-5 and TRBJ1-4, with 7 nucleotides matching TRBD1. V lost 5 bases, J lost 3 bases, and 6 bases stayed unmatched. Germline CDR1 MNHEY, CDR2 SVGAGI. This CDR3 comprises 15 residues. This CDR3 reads CASSRTGVANEKLFF. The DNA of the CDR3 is TGTGCCAGCAGTCGTACAGGGGTAGCTAATGAAAAACTGTTTTTT.

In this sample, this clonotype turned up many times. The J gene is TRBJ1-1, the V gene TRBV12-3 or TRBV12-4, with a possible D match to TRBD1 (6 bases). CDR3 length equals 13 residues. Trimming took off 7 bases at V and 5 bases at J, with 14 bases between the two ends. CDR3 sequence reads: CASKAARGTEAFF. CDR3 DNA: TGTGCCAGCAAGGCTGCCAGGGGTACTGAAGCTTTCTTT.

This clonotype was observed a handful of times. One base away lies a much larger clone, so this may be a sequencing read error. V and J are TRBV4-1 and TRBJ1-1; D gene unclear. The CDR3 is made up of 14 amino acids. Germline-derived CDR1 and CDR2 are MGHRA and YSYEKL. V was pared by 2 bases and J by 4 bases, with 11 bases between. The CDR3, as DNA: TGCGCCAGCAGCCAACCGTGGTGCGGCACTGAAGCTTTCTTT. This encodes CASSQPWCGTEAFF.

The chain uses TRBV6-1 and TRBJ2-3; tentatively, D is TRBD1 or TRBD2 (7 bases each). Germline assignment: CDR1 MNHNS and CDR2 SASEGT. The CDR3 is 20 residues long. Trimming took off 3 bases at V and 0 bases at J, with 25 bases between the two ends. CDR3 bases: TGTGCCAGCAGTGACCCCAGGGGGGGCAGACAAGTCGTTAGCACAGATACGCAGTATTTT. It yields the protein CASSDPRGGRQVVSTDTQYF.

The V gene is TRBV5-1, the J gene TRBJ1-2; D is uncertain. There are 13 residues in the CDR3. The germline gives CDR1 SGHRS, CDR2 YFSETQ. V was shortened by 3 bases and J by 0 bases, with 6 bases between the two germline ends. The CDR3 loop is CASSSQANYGYTF. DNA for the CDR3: TGCGCCAGCAGCTCCCAAGCTAACTATGGCTACACCTTC.

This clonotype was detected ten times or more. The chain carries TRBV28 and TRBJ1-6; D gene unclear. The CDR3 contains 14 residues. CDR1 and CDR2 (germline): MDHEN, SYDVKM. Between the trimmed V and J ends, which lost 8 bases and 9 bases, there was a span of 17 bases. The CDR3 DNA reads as TGTGCCAGCCGAGAACGCATAACGATTTCACCCCTCCACTTT. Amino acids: CASRERITISPLHF.